These 5 T cell receptor beta chains share one sample of origin, sequenced in a study of T cell clones after liver transplantation. The protocol was immunoSEQ multiplex PCR, while the TCRdb copy is restricted to in-frame clones and leaves out a portion. The sample consists of approximately 100,000 clones, more than 75% of them appearing once. Sample: CD4+ T cells from blood, taken before liver transplant. The receptors were sampled from a human donor who received a liver transplant.

The chain uses TRBV29-1 and TRBJ2-3; 7 nucleotides match TRBD1. In germline, CDR1 is SQVTM, CDR2 ANQGSEA. CDR3 length: 12 amino acids. V lost 8 bases, J lost 6 bases, and 8 bases stayed unmatched. The CDR3 bases are TGCAGCATACAGTACAGGGGTGATACGCAGTATTTT. It specifies CSIQYRGDTQYF.

A single count supports this clone. This chain uses TRBV5-1 with TRBJ2-1; possibly TRBD1 for D (8 bases). Trimming shortened V by 7 bases and J by 6 bases, and 17 bases separated the two germline ends. This CDR3 is 14 amino acids long. CDR1 and CDR2 (germline): SGHRS, YFSETQ. CDR3 in amino acids: CASGTTGEGNEQFF. The CDR3 DNA sequence: TGCGCCAGCGGAACGACAGGGGAGGGCAATGAGCAGTTCTTC.

This clone occurred once. The rearrangement joins TRBV5-1 to TRBJ2-1; D might be TRBD2 (6 bases). The V gene's germline CDR1 is SGHRS and CDR2 YFSETQ. The CDR3 extends over 15 amino acids. The V end lost 0 bases, the J end lost 7 bases, and 14 bases lay between the germline ends. The CDR3 coding sequence is TGCGCCAGCAGCTTGGCCCCGGGACTTCAGAATGAGCAGTTCTTC. As protein: CASSLAPGLQNEQFF.

The chain employs TRBV19 and TRBJ1-5; 7 nucleotides line up with TRBD1. The CDR3 consists of 16 residues. Germline trimming cut 5 bases from V and 0 bases from J; bases unmatched to any gene: 7. Looked up from germline, CDR1 is LNHDA and CDR2 is SQIVND (reference sequence). Here the CDR3 reads CASSPGTDHSNQPQHF. DNA of the CDR3: TGTGCCAGTAGTCCCGGGACAGACCATAGCAATCAGCCCCAGCATTTT.

This clone showed up just once. V and J are TRBV25-1 and TRBJ2-3, with 11 bases that match TRBD1. This CDR3 contains 16 residues. Germline V gene sequence: CDR1 MGHDK, CDR2 SYGVNS. V trimming: 4 bases; J trimming: 5 bases; junction bases outside the gene matches: 8. The CDR3 here is CASSGTLGTGGDTQYF. Here the CDR3 DNA reads TGTGCCAGCAGTGGGACTCTCGGGACAGGGGGAGATACGCAGTATTTT.